The 32 T cell receptor beta chains in this list originate from one sample, sequenced in a study of blood T cell repertoires in COVID-19. Profiled with immunoSEQ multiplex PCR; TCRdb holds only in-frame clones, not every one. The sample yields 120,000 to 150,000 clones, approximately 87% seen once. Input material: peripheral blood. The receptor set was obtained from a man aged 45-65 years who had recovered from COVID-19.

In DNA, the CDR3 is TGTGCCAGCAGTGAACGAGTGACAATGAGCTCCTATAATTCACCCCTCCACTTT. Amino acid sequence: CASSERVTMSSYNSPLHF. The V call is TRBV2, the J call TRBJ1-6; no definite D call. This CDR3 contains 18 residues. V was pared by 2 bases and J by 0 bases, with 14 bases between. Per the germline V gene, CDR1 is SNHLY and CDR2 is FYNNEI.

The chain is built from TRBV9 and TRBJ2-1; 16 bases are a match to TRBD2. CDR3 size: 19 residues. V shed 4 bases and J 6 bases; nucleotides not matched to a gene: 13. Germline V gene data show CDR1 as SGDLS and CDR2 as YYNGEE. The CDR3 sequence is CASSSTNPGLAGGLNEQFF. CDR3 DNA sequence: TGTGCCAGCAGCTCAACCAATCCGGGACTAGCGGGGGGGCTCAATGAGCAGTTCTTC.

The chain links TRBV5-1 to TRBJ1-5; perhaps TRBD1 as D (5 bases). CDR1 and CDR2 from the germline V gene are SGHRS and YFSETQ. The V end was cut by 7 bases, the J end by 5 bases, with 10 bases between. The CDR3 loop spans 12 amino acids. The DNA for the CDR3 is TGCGCCAGCGGCGACAGCGATCAGCCCCAGCATTTT. Translation gives CASGDSDQPQHF.

The genes are TRBV24-1 and TRBJ2-2, with unresolved D. V shed 3 bases and J shed 2 bases, with 9 bases lying between them. This CDR3 has 15 residues. Germline V gives CDR1 KGHDR, CDR2 SFDVKD. The CDR3 nucleotides are TGTGCCACCAGTGATCAGGATTCAAACACCGGGGAGCTGTTTTTT. This codes for CATSDQDSNTGELFF.

A note on this clone: The sample carries other DNA sequences with the same CDR3. CDR3 nucleotides: TGTGCCAGCAGCTTTTCAAACTATGGCTACACCTTC. It encodes CASSFSNYGYTF. The rearrangement links TRBV7-2 to TRBJ1-2; D not certain. Trimming took off 3 bases at V and 2 bases at J, with 4 bases between the two ends. CDR1 is SGHTA and CDR2 is FQGNSA in the germline V gene. The CDR3 totals 12 residues. Based on the CDR3 plus reference TRBV7-2 and TRBJ1-2, the full variable domain is GAGVSQSPSNKVTEKGKDVELRCDPISGHTALYWYRQSLGQGLEFLIYFQGNSAPDKSGLPSDRFSAERTGGSVSTLTIQRTQQEDSAVYLCASSFSNYGYTFGSGTRLTVV.

The gene calls are TRBV5-6 and TRBJ2-5; the D is unclear. The ends were cut back, 2 bases at V and 0 bases at J, with 5 bases in the middle. The germline gives CDR1 SGHDT, CDR2 YYEEEE. This CDR3 has 13 amino acids. CDR3 bases: TGTGCCAGCAGCTTTGGAGACCAAGAGACCCAGTACTTC. This encodes CASSFGDQETQYF.

The chain is built from TRBV5-1 and TRBJ1-1, with D perhaps matching TRBD1 (6 bases). CDR1 and CDR2 from the germline V gene are SGHRS and YFSETQ. The germline V and J ends were trimmed by 4 bases and 3 bases, with 13 bases remaining between them. The CDR3 is made up of 14 amino acids. The CDR3: CASSRDTGYTEAFF. The CDR3 bases are TGCGCCAGCAGCCGGGACACTGGATACACTGAAGCTTTCTTT.

This sequence joins TRBV3-1 (or the pseudogene TRBV3-2) and TRBJ1-2; D ambiguous. Per the germline V gene, CDR1 is LGHDT and CDR2 is YNNKEL (reference sequence). This CDR3 region has 16 residues. With 8 bases removed from V and 2 bases from J, the gap between germline ends came to 21 bases. For the CDR3, the DNA is TGTGCCAGCGCCAATCCTAGTGCGACCCGAAACTATGGCTACACCTTC. Its translation is CASANPSATRNYGYTF.

The chain combines TRBV20-1 with TRBJ2-1, with D possibly matching TRBD2 (7 bases). Deletions cut 3 bases from V and 3 bases from J, with 15 bases between. CDR1 is DFQATT and CDR2 is SNEGSKA in the germline V gene (reference sequence). The CDR3 sequence is 15 residues long. The CDR3 sequence: CSASVAGAGYNEQFF. The CDR3 nucleotides are TGCAGTGCTAGTGTGGCGGGGGCCGGCTACAATGAGCAGTTCTTC.

J is TRBJ2-7 and V is TRBV27, with 8 bases lining up with TRBD1. CDR1 and CDR2 (germline): MNHEY, SMNVEV (reference sequence). Trimming removed 3 bases from V and 3 bases from J; junction bases left unmatched: 4. The CDR3 consists of 14 residues. Here the CDR3 DNA reads TGTGCCAGCAGTTTTAGGACAGGGAACTACGAGCAGTACTTC. It yields the protein CASSFRTGNYEQYF.

V is TRBV21-1 and J is TRBJ1-5; no DNA check was done on the table's D call, TRBD1. TRBV21-1 counts as a pseudogene. The CDR3 extends over 16 amino acids. The CDR3 DNA is TGTGCCAGCAGCACAGCTGACAGGGGGAGCAATCAGCCCCAGCATTTT. It is translated as CASSTADRGSNQPQHF.

The V gene is TRBV2, the J gene TRBJ2-2, with 11 bases that match TRBD1. CDR3 length: 15 amino acids. Germline V gene lookup returns CDR1 SNHLY and CDR2 FYNNEI. The V segment lost 8 bases and the J segment 6 bases; nucleotides outside the gene matches: 8. CDR3 coding DNA: TGTGCCAGCCAACGGGACAGGGGGTTCCCCGGGGAGCTGTTTTTT. It is translated as CASQRDRGFPGELFF.

The CDR3 sequence is CASSHLLAGGPLDTQYF. DNA of the CDR3: TGCGCCAGCAGCCACCTTCTAGCGGGGGGCCCGTTAGATACGCAGTATTTT. The chain couples TRBV4-1 to TRBJ2-3; 11 bases are shared with TRBD2. This CDR3 has 17 residues. V dropped 3 bases and J dropped 5; count of bases not matched to a gene: 10. Germline loops: CDR1 MGHRA, CDR2 YSYEKL.

The chain links TRBV10-1 to TRBJ2-1; D is possibly TRBD2 (6 bases). The V gene's germline CDR1 is WNHNN and CDR2 SYGVQD (reference sequence). V gave up 3 bases and J gave up 3 bases, with 15 bases separating them. The CDR3 spans 16 residues. The CDR3 region has the DNA TGCGCCAGCAGTGAATTCGTGGCGGGGAACTACAATGAGCAGTTCTTC. It codes for CASSEFVAGNYNEQFF.

This rearrangement joins TRBV6-5 to TRBJ1-2; D may be TRBD1 (6 bases). Deletions cut 4 bases from V and 8 bases from J, with 17 bases between. The length of the CDR3 is 14 residues. Germline CDR1 reads MNHEY; CDR2 reads SVGAGI. In DNA, the CDR3 is TGTGCCAGCAGTTCCCCCATGACAGGACGGGGCTACACCTTC. It codes for CASSSPMTGRGYTF.

V and J are TRBV2 and TRBJ2-5; perhaps TRBD1 as D (7 bases). Germline values: CDR1 SNHLY, CDR2 FYNNEI. Between the trimmed V and J ends, which lost 4 bases and 5 bases, there was a span of 14 bases. This CDR3 is 14 amino acids long. CDR3 DNA sequence: TGTGCCAGCAGTGCATCAGGGGGGCGGGAGACCCAGTACTTC. Translated: CASSASGGRETQYF. Variable domain in full (rest from reference TRBV2 and TRBJ2-5): EPEVTQTPSHQVTQMGQEVILRCVPISNHLYFYWYRQILGQKVEFLVSFYNNEISEKSEIFDDQFSVERPDGSNFTLKIRSTKLEDSAMYFCASSASGGRETQYFGPGTRLLVL.

The chain joins TRBV7-2 to TRBJ2-2; 11 bases agree with TRBD2. The V segment lost 4 bases and the J segment 3 bases; nucleotides outside the gene matches: 10. Looked up from germline, CDR1 is SGHTA and CDR2 is FQGNSA. The CDR3 contains 18 residues. The CDR3 loop is CASSWPRGTSGYTGELFF. CDR3 in DNA: TGTGCCAGCAGCTGGCCCCGGGGGACTAGCGGTTACACCGGGGAGCTGTTTTTT. Full variable domain (rest looked up from reference TRBV7-2 and TRBJ2-2): GAGVSQSPSNKVTEKGKDVELRCDPISGHTALYWYRQSLGQGLEFLIYFQGNSAPDKSGLPSDRFSAERTGGSVSTLTIQRTQQEDSAVYLCASSWPRGTSGYTGELFFGEGSRLTVL.

The rearrangement links TRBV7-2 to TRBJ1-2; D is possibly TRBD1 (5 bases). The CDR3 totals 16 residues. V dropped 5 bases and J dropped 1 base, with 17 bases sitting between them. Germline CDR1 is SGHTA and CDR2 is FQGNSA. CDR3 DNA sequence: TGTGCCAGCAGCCCACTTACCAGGGCTGGTAACTATGGCTACACCTTC. Its translation: CASSPLTRAGNYGYTF.

On this clone itself: This sample includes further DNA sequences coding for the same CDR3. The CDR3 here is CASSQAAGTEAFF. CDR3 DNA: TGTGCCAGCAGCCAAGCTGCCGGCACTGAAGCTTTCTTT. The chain employs TRBV3-1 (or the pseudogene TRBV3-2) and TRBJ1-1; unclear D gene. Germline CDR1 LGHDT, CDR2 YNNKEL (reference sequence). The germline V and J ends were trimmed by 1 base and 4 bases, with 7 bases remaining between them. The CDR3 length is 13 residues.

This rearrangement joins TRBV11-2 to TRBJ2-1; 7 positions agree with TRBD2. Trimming removed 5 bases from V and 3 bases from J; junction bases left unmatched: 7. Germline V gene sequence: CDR1 SGHAT, CDR2 FQNNGV. The CDR3 extends over 15 amino acids. The CDR3 is CASSLRAGDYNEQFF. In DNA, the CDR3 is TGTGCCAGCAGCCTGCGGGCGGGGGACTACAATGAGCAGTTCTTC.

This clone was counted once. CDR3 sequence (DNA): TGTGCCAGCAGCTCGCCGACAGGGCCACTCGCCTATGGCTACACCTTC. It specifies CASSSPTGPLAYGYTF. The V call is TRBV5-6, the J call TRBJ1-2; 7 bases agree with TRBD1. CDR3 length: 16 residues. Germline loops: CDR1 SGHDT, CDR2 YYEEEE. V trimming: 3 bases; J trimming: 4 bases; junction bases outside the gene matches: 12.

The V call is TRBV7-2, the J call TRBJ1-6; no clear D. Looked up from germline, CDR1 is SGHTA and CDR2 is FQGNSA. Trimming took 5 bases from V and 4 from J, leaving 15 bases between them. The CDR3 spans 16 residues. The CDR3 DNA reads TGTGCCAGCAGCGCCACCCCCCAGGCTTATAATTCACCCCTCCACTTT. It is translated as CASSATPQAYNSPLHF.

This clone was found once. The chain is built from TRBV19 and TRBJ1-1; 7 bases map to TRBD1. V shed 5 bases and J 1 base; nucleotides not matched to a gene: 13. The CDR3 sequence is 17 residues long. Per germline, CDR1 LNHDA and CDR2 SQIVND (reference sequence). The CDR3 loop reads CASSLGRGQKTNTEAFF. DNA for the CDR3: TGTGCCAGTAGTTTAGGCCGGGGACAGAAAACGAACACTGAAGCTTTCTTT.

The chain combines TRBV5-3 with TRBJ2-7, with 10 bases lining up with TRBD1. TRBV5-3 is known as an ORF, though its function is uncertain. J was trimmed by 4 bases and V by 4 bases; bases with no gene match: 11. The CDR3 contains 16 residues. The CDR3 loop reads CARSGPRGTGVYEQYF. In nucleotides, the CDR3 is TGTGCCAGAAGCGGCCCCCGCGGGACAGGGGTATACGAGCAGTACTTC.

This clone was counted a few times. This sequence joins TRBV9 and TRBJ2-2, with 7 nucleotides matching TRBD2. This CDR3 is 16 amino acids long. V gave up 4 bases and J gave up 6 bases; unmatched junction bases: 12. Germline CDR1 and CDR2: SGDLS and YYNGEE. DNA for the CDR3: TGTGCCAGCAGCTACGCGGCGGGGGATCTTGCCGGGGAGCTGTTTTTT. Translated, it gives CASSYAAGDLAGELFF.

The chain links TRBV21-1 to TRBJ1-3; TRBD1 is taken as the D call from the table, unchecked against the DNA. TRBV21-1 is a pseudogene locus. This CDR3 spans 14 amino acids. The DNA for the CDR3 is TGTGCCACCAGACGCTTCAGCTCTGGAAACACCATATATTTT. Protein: CATRRFSSGNTIYF.

This sequence joins TRBV19 and TRBJ1-4; the match to TRBD1 covers 8 bases. J lost 2 bases, V lost 4 bases, and 12 bases had no gene match. The CDR3 length is 18 residues. Germline CDR1 reads LNHDA; CDR2 reads SQIVND (reference sequence). CDR3 DNA: TGTGCCAGTAGTAGACCAGGGGGCGTAGGAATGACTAATGAAAAACTGTTTTTT. Its protein is CASSRPGGVGMTNEKLFF.

V and J are TRBV19 and TRBJ2-1; TRBD1 agrees at 7 bases. V shed 5 bases and J 8 bases; nucleotides not matched to a gene: 9. The CDR3 runs 14 residues. The germline gives CDR1 LNHDA, CDR2 SQIVND (reference sequence). The DNA of the CDR3 is TGTGCCAGTAGTCTTCGCCGACAGGGCCATGAGCAGTTCTTC. Residues: CASSLRRQGHEQFF.

The chain carries TRBV30 and TRBJ1-6; TRBD1 agrees at 7 bases. The CDR3 is 13 residues long. Germline CDR1 reads GTSNPN; CDR2 reads SVGIG (reference sequence). Losses at the gene ends were 5 bases for V and 5 bases for J; bases not matched to a gene: 3. This CDR3 is CAWDRVDNSPLHF. The CDR3 nucleotides read TGTGCCTGGGACAGGGTGGATAATTCACCCCTCCACTTT.

The chain uses TRBV11-2 and TRBJ2-1; 13 bases align to TRBD2. CDR3 length: 16 residues. Losses at the gene ends were 5 bases for V and 7 bases for J; bases not matched to a gene: 8. Per germline, CDR1 SGHAT and CDR2 FQNNGV. CDR3 coding DNA: TGTGCCAGCAGCCTAGCACTAGCGGGGGGGCAAAATGAGCAGTTCTTC. This codes for CASSLALAGGQNEQFF.

This chain connects TRBV27 to TRBJ1-5; possibly TRBD1 for D (6 bases). This CDR3 spans 14 amino acids. CDR1 is MNHEY, CDR2 SMNVEV, per germline (reference sequence). V gave up 6 bases and J gave up 4 bases, with 13 bases separating them. The CDR3 DNA sequence: TGTGCCAGCAGAGCCGGGACACAAAATCAGCCCCAGCATTTT. As protein: CASRAGTQNQPQHF.

The rearrangement joins TRBV20-1 to TRBJ2-1; TRBD2 agrees at 8 bases. CDR3 size: 11 residues. Germline V lookup: CDR1 DFQATT, CDR2 SNEGSKA (reference sequence). V was clipped by 6 bases and J by 9 bases; unmatched bases: 4. This CDR3 is CSATRGGEQFF. The DNA for the CDR3 is TGCAGTGCCACACGGGGGGGTGAGCAGTTCTTC.